What follows are 23 T cell receptor beta chains derived from one specimen sequenced in a study of vaccination effects on CD4 cells after COVID-19. ViraFEST used viral peptide pools to expand antigen-specific CD4+ T cells before sequencing. After less than 11 days in culture, the CD4+ T cells were isolated. PCR confirmed that the person was infected with SARS-CoV-2 between March and December 2020. Assay used: immunoSEQ multiplex PCR; TCRdb lists only in-frame clones, some missing. Among 63,000 or so clones listed, under 85% were seen once. The antigens of these receptors remain unknown. Source: CD4+ T cells from PBMCs cultured with HIV peptides, taken before COVID-19 vaccination. Subset in this sample: HIV-1 Nef peptide pool negative control/reference culture. These receptors all stem from a human donor who had a prior SARS-CoV-2 infection.

This chain links TRBV9 with TRBJ1-4, with D possibly TRBD1 on 6 matching bases. Germline CDR1 is SGDLS and CDR2 is YYNGEE. V was shortened by 4 bases and J by 5 bases, with 15 bases between the two germline ends. The CDR3 runs to 15 residues. This CDR3 is CASSLMTGTNEKLFF. The CDR3, as DNA: TGTGCCAGCAGCCTCATGACAGGCACAAATGAAAAACTGTTTTTT.

This rearrangement joins TRBV4-3 to TRBJ1-1; 8 nucleotides match TRBD1. Germline V gives CDR1 LGHNA, CDR2 YSLEER. The CDR3 loop spans 16 amino acids. J was trimmed by 6 bases and V by 0 bases; bases with no gene match: 9. The CDR3 DNA reads TGCGCCAGCAGCCAAGAATTTCAGGGGGCGAAGGCTGAAGCTTTCTTT. Translating gives CASSQEFQGAKAEAFF.

The J gene is TRBJ2-7, the V gene TRBV6-5; the match to TRBD2 covers 7 bases. The germline V gene encodes CDR1 MNHEY and CDR2 SVGAGI. CDR3 size: 15 residues. V dropped 0 bases and J dropped 2; count of bases not matched to a gene: 4. As DNA, the CDR3 is TGTGCCAGCAGTTACTCTCTAGCGGACACCTACGAGCAGTACTTC. It codes for CASSYSLADTYEQYF.

The chain couples TRBV20-1 to TRBJ2-3; no reliable D call. Germline V gene sequence: CDR1 DFQATT, CDR2 SNEGSKA (reference sequence). This CDR3 has 14 residues. With 3 bases removed from V and 14 bases from J, the gap between germline ends came to 24 bases. DNA of the CDR3: TGCAGTGCTAGTGTGGGTTATCGCACAGATACGGGGTATTTT. The encoded protein is CSASVGYRTDTGYF.

In DNA, the CDR3 is TGTGCCAGCAGCCCCCTAGCGGGGCACCATGGTACTGAGCAGTTCTTC. It translates to CASSPLAGHHGTEQFF. The chain employs TRBV13 and TRBJ2-1; 9 bases match TRBD2. Trimming cost V 5 bases and J 9 bases; bases outside gene matches: 14. Germline V gene lookup returns CDR1 PRHDT and CDR2 FYEKMQ (reference sequence). The CDR3 is 16 amino acids.

This clone was detected once. This chain uses TRBV7-2 with TRBJ2-5; the D gene is possibly TRBD2 (6 bases). Trimming took off 5 bases at V and 10 bases at J, with 20 bases between the two ends. The CDR3 spans 14 residues. Per the germline V gene, CDR1 is SGHTA and CDR2 is FQGNSA. The DNA for the CDR3 is TGTGCCAGCAGCCCCGTCGTTAGCGGTGGGGACCAGTACTTC. Protein product: CASSPVVSGGDQYF.

The chain couples TRBV4-2 to TRBJ2-1; no firm D call. The CDR3 has 14 residues. Germline V lookup: CDR1 LGHNA, CDR2 YNFKEQ. Between the trimmed V and J ends, which lost 1 base and 5 bases, there was a span of 9 bases. Here the CDR3 reads CASSQVLTNNEQFF. As DNA, the CDR3 is TGTGCCAGCAGCCAAGTATTGACAAACAATGAGCAGTTCTTC.

The genes are TRBV9 and TRBJ1-2; D ambiguous. V lost 0 bases, J lost 8 bases, and 11 bases lay in between. Germline V lookup: CDR1 SGDLS, CDR2 YYNGEE. The CDR3 has 13 residues. This CDR3 reads CASSVVVSQGYTF. For the CDR3, the DNA is TGTGCCAGCAGCGTAGTCGTCTCACAAGGCTACACCTTC.

The chain links TRBV7-9 to TRBJ2-2; 12 nucleotides agree with TRBD2. CDR3 length: 18 residues. Germline V CDR1 and CDR2: SEHNR, FQNEAQ (reference sequence). J lost 4 bases, V lost 6 bases, and 12 bases had no gene match. The DNA for the CDR3 is TGTGCCAGCAGGCCCCCGACTAGCGGGAGCGGGGGCACCGGGGAGCTGTTTTTT. Amino acids: CASRPPTSGSGGTGELFF.

The chain uses TRBV5-5 and TRBJ2-3; 11 nucleotides align to TRBD1. V lost 4 bases, J lost 6 bases, and 7 bases stayed unmatched. CDR3 length equals 15 residues. Germline V gives CDR1 SGHKS, CDR2 YYEKEE (reference sequence). CDR3 sequence: CASSTGTGGLDTQYF. The CDR3 region has the DNA TGTGCCAGCAGCACCGGGACAGGGGGTCTGGATACGCAGTATTTT.

V gene TRBV7-2 combines with J gene TRBJ2-7; possibly TRBD2 for D (6 bases). The CDR3 runs to 15 residues. Germline V gene lookup returns CDR1 SGHTA and CDR2 FQGNSA. V lost 1 base, J lost 2 bases, and 12 bases lay in between. CDR3 coding DNA: TGTGCCAGCAGCTTAGGGGCAACGGGGGCCTACGAGCAGTACTTC. This encodes CASSLGATGAYEQYF.

The rearrangement links TRBV7-9 to TRBJ1-1; a weak D match, TRBD1 (6 bases). Trimming took 5 bases from V and 5 from J, leaving 18 bases between them. The V gene's germline CDR1 is SEHNR and CDR2 FQNEAQ (reference sequence). The CDR3 totals 15 residues. The CDR3 protein is CASSPVARGRTEAFF. The CDR3 nucleotides are TGTGCCAGCAGCCCGGTCGCCAGGGGTAGGACTGAAGCTTTCTTT.

The chain recombines TRBV5-8 with TRBJ1-4, with no clear D. The V gene's germline CDR1 is SGHTS and CDR2 YDEGEE. This CDR3 is 16 amino acids long. Trimming left V 4 bases short and J 0 bases short, with 13 bases between. DNA for the CDR3: TGTGCCAGCAGCACGTTTTTTGAGGCAACTAATGAAAAACTGTTTTTT. It encodes CASSTFFEATNEKLFF.

A few counts support this clone. The CDR3 reads CATSDGGRGGNQPQHF. As DNA, the CDR3 is TGTGCCACCAGTGATGGGGGGAGAGGTGGCAATCAGCCCCAGCATTTT. The J gene is TRBJ1-5, the V gene TRBV24-1; D might be TRBD1 (5 bases). The CDR3 has 16 residues. CDR1 is KGHDR, CDR2 SFDVKD, per germline. V lost 3 bases to trimming and J lost 2 bases, with 13 bases between them.

The V gene is TRBV14, the J gene TRBJ1-2, with unresolved D. This CDR3 has 13 amino acids. Trimming removed 3 bases from V and 8 bases from J, with 13 bases in between. Germline V gene lookup returns CDR1 SGHDN and CDR2 FVKESK. CDR3: CASSHTRRRGYTF. The CDR3 DNA reads as TGTGCCAGCAGCCACACTAGACGGCGGGGCTACACCTTC.

V is TRBV19 and J is TRBJ1-6, with D maybe TRBD1 (5 bases). Per germline, CDR1 LNHDA and CDR2 SQIVND (reference sequence). The CDR3 is 15 amino acids. V lost 7 bases and J lost 7, with 17 bases in between. As DNA, the CDR3 is TGTGCCAGTAAACTCTCCAGGGCAAGGAATTCACCCCTCCACTTT. Translating gives CASKLSRARNSPLHF. The full variable domain, its missing parts supplied by reference TRBV19 and TRBJ1-6, is DGGITQSPKYLFRKEGQNVTLSCEQNLNHDAMYWYRQDPGQGLRLIYYSQIVNDFQKGDIAEGYSVSREKKESFPLTVTSAQKNPTAFYLCASKLSRARNSPLHFGNGTRLTVT.

The J gene is TRBJ2-3, the V gene TRBV7-8; the D gene is possibly TRBD2 (6 bases). Germline V gene data show CDR1 as SGHVS and CDR2 as FQNEAQ. V dropped 5 bases and J dropped 6 bases, with 21 bases sitting between them. The CDR3 extends over 16 amino acids. This chain's CDR3 is CASSPAGLPPSDTQYF. In DNA, the CDR3 is TGTGCCAGCAGCCCGGCCGGACTACCCCCTTCGGATACGCAGTATTTT.

The chain has TRBV24-1 and TRBJ2-7; TRBD2 matches at 11 bases. The CDR3 loop spans 14 amino acids. The V gene end was trimmed by 5 bases and the J gene end by 6 bases; junction bases not matched to a gene: 5. Germline-derived CDR1 and CDR2 are KGHDR and SFDVKD. The CDR3 DNA reads as TGTGCCACCAGTGCGGGTAGCGGGAGGGGCGAGCAGTACTTC. It yields the protein CATSAGSGRGEQYF.

The chain carries TRBV12-5 and TRBJ2-5; weak D call: TRBD2 (5 bases). V was trimmed by 6 bases and J by 0 bases, leaving 14 bases between them. This CDR3 has 15 residues. Germline V gene lookup returns CDR1 LGHNT and CDR2 FRNRAP. The CDR3 DNA follows: TGTGCTAGTGGACCGGGGAGAGAGTACCAAGAGACCCAGTACTTC. Protein sequence: CASGPGREYQETQYF. Combining the CDR3 with reference TRBV12-5 and TRBJ2-5 gives the whole variable domain DARVTQTPRHKVTEMGQEVTMRCQPILGHNTVFWYRQTMMQGLELLAYFRNRAPLDDSGMPKDRFSAEMPDATLATLKIQPSEPRDSAVYFCASGPGREYQETQYFGPGTRLLVL.

The sample holds a few counts of this clone. Here the CDR3 reads CASSSGQVNQPQHF. In nucleotides, the CDR3 is TGCGCCAGCAGCTCGGGACAGGTAAATCAGCCCCAGCATTTT. The chain carries TRBV5-1 and TRBJ1-5; TRBD1 aligns across 8 bases. J lost 4 bases, V lost 3 bases, and 3 bases had no gene match. The CDR3 contains 14 residues. The germline gives CDR1 SGHRS, CDR2 YFSETQ.

This clone was seen a handful of times. The chain carries TRBV2 and TRBJ2-7; 8 bases align to TRBD2. This CDR3 spans 14 amino acids. The V and J ends lost 6 bases and 5 bases, in that order; junction bases with no gene match: 9. CDR1 and CDR2 from the germline V gene are SNHLY and FYNNEI. For the CDR3, the DNA is TGTGCCAGCAGCGTTGGACTAGCTCCCCACGAGCAGTACTTC. The encoded protein is CASSVGLAPHEQYF.

This chain connects TRBV5-1 to TRBJ2-1, with 12 bases that match TRBD2. The CDR3 consists of 18 residues. Germline lookup yields CDR1 SGHRS and CDR2 YFSETQ. J was trimmed by 6 bases and V by 0 bases; bases with no gene match: 10. CDR3 in DNA: TGCGCCAGCAGCTTGGTATTTGGGTCTAGCGGGAGGGCCAATGAGCAGTTCTTC. This translates into CASSLVFGSSGRANEQFF.

A few counts support this clone. The chain uses TRBV5-8 and TRBJ2-5, with 8 bases identical to TRBD2. Per germline, CDR1 SGHTS and CDR2 YDEGEE. The CDR3 is 17 residues long. The junction had 16 bases not matched to a gene; V was cut back by 4 bases and J by 5 bases. The CDR3 loop reads CASSPGTSGVGAETQYF. CDR3 in DNA: TGTGCCAGCAGCCCCGGGACTAGTGGGGTTGGGGCCGAGACCCAGTACTTC.